This TCR beta chain was sequenced during a study of blood T cells in healthy people across ages. Study-level findings and limits: As age increased, TCR beta diversity per million T cells fell in a roughly linear fashion.

For the second PCR, which ran for about 7 to 12 cycles, a sample-barcoded 5' primer and a J-beta primer mix were used. One entry per CDR3 protein, called by TCRdb with MiXCR from the 5' RACE reads. In the table there are some 1.7 million distinct CDR3 sequences, roughly 27% of which are singletons. Germline V gives CDR1 MNHEY, CDR2 SVGAGI. The junction had 7 bases not matched to a gene; V was cut back by 0 bases and J by 3 bases. The CDR3 spans 16 residues. This clonotype was observed at least ten times. The antigen remains undetermined. Material for sequencing was blood. The TCR sequence derives from a young woman in good health. The chain has TRBV6-5 and TRBJ2-7; 8 nucleotides align to TRBD2. The CDR3 sequence is CASSYSVASGFYEQYF. The CDR3 DNA sequence: TGTGCCAGCAGTTACTCGGTGGCTAGCGGGTTCTACGAGCAGTACTTC.